The 21 T cell receptor beta chains below all came from one sample that was sequenced in a study of CD8+ T cells in alopecia areata. Treatment meaning: oral pan-JAK inhibitor, 5-10 mg twice daily. It was cDNA, reverse transcribed from extracted RNA, that served as the sequencing template. Sequencing was performed with immunoSEQ multiplex PCR; in TCRdb, only in-frame clones are kept and a portion is missing. The table shows some 42,000 clones, with around 90% occurring only once. The material was CD8+ T cells sorted from blood, obtained at week 24, from a patient treated with tofacitinib. Source of these receptors: a human donor with alopecia areata.

This rearrangement joins TRBV30 to TRBJ2-1; the match to TRBD1 covers 9 bases. CDR1 and CDR2 from the germline V gene are GTSNPN and SVGIG (reference sequence). The ends lost 3 bases at V and 8 bases at J; junction bases unmatched: 8. The CDR3 covers 14 residues. The CDR3 is CAWRGTGFYDEQFF. The CDR3 nucleotides are TGTGCCTGGAGAGGGACAGGGTTTTACGATGAGCAGTTCTTC.

The chain combines TRBV6-1 with TRBJ2-1, with 9 positions matching TRBD1. The junction had 7 bases not matched to a gene; V was cut back by 0 bases and J by 7 bases. There are 16 residues in the CDR3. CDR1 is MNHNS, CDR2 SASEGT, per germline. The CDR3 spells CASSEAPDRGGNEQFF. CDR3 in DNA: TGTGCCAGCAGTGAAGCGCCGGACAGGGGCGGGAATGAGCAGTTCTTC.

The chain is built from TRBV28 and TRBJ2-1; D may correspond to TRBD1 or TRBD2 (6 bases each). CDR1 is MDHEN, CDR2 SYDVKM, per germline. Trimming left V 2 bases short and J 8 bases short, with 13 bases between. CDR3 size: 14 residues. As DNA, the CDR3 is TGTGCCAGCAGTTTACTGGGGGGCAGGGATGAGCAGTTCTTC. Its protein is CASSLLGGRDEQFF.

The chain is built from TRBV4-3 and TRBJ2-2, with 8 bases identical to TRBD1. The CDR3 has 15 amino acids. Germline-derived CDR1 and CDR2 are LGHNA and YSLEER. V trimming: 3 bases; J trimming: 1 base; junction bases outside the gene matches: 1. CDR3 nucleotide sequence: TGCGCCAGCAGCCAGGGACAGGAGAACACCGGGGAGCTGTTTTTT. This gives the protein CASSQGQENTGELFF.

This clone showed up just a few times. V gene TRBV6-6 combines with J gene TRBJ2-3; possible D gene TRBD2, 6 bases. The germline V gene has CDR1 MNHNY and CDR2 SVGAGI (reference sequence). Trimming shortened V by 2 bases and J by 6 bases, and 12 bases separated the two germline ends. The CDR3 length is 14 residues. The CDR3 DNA is TGTGCCAGCAGTTACGCTGAGGGAGGCGATACGCAGTATTTT. Translated, it gives CASSYAEGGDTQYF.

J is TRBJ1-1 and V is TRBV5-6; D is undetermined. The length of the CDR3 is 13 residues. The germline V and J ends were trimmed by 0 bases and 1 base, with 4 bases remaining between them. Per the germline V gene, CDR1 is SGHDT and CDR2 is YYEEEE. CDR3 DNA sequence: TGTGCCAGCAGCTTGGCACCGAACACTGAAGCTTTCTTT. The encoded protein is CASSLAPNTEAFF. The full variable domain, rest sourced from reference TRBV5-6 and TRBJ1-1, is DAGVTQSPTHLIKTRGQQVTLRCSPKSGHDTVSWYQQALGQGPQFIFQYYEEEERQRGNFPDRFSGHQFPNYSSELNVNALLLGDSALYLCASSLAPNTEAFFGQGTRLTVV.

The J gene is TRBJ2-2, the V gene TRBV6-1; D remains ambiguous. Germline V gene lookup returns CDR1 MNHNS and CDR2 SASEGT. V lost 1 base, J lost 2 bases, and 5 bases lay in between. This CDR3 comprises 14 residues. The CDR3 nucleotides read TGTGCCAGCAGTGAAGTACCCAACACCGGGGAGCTGTTTTTT. Protein: CASSEVPNTGELFF.

The chain is built from TRBV7-9 and TRBJ2-1, with D unresolved. V was pared by 2 bases and J by 3 bases, with 8 bases between. This CDR3 region has 14 residues. Germline V gene lookup returns CDR1 SEHNR and CDR2 FQNEAQ (reference sequence). The CDR3 DNA reads TGTGCCAGCAGCTTAAGTAGTCTCTACAATGAGCAGTTCTTC. This encodes CASSLSSLYNEQFF.

The chain couples TRBV4-3 to TRBJ2-3; the D call may be TRBD1 or TRBD2 (5 bases each). The CDR3 has 17 amino acids. From germline, CDR1 is LGHNA and CDR2 YSLEER. With 0 bases removed from V and 1 base from J, the gap between germline ends came to 14 bases. DNA for the CDR3: TGCGCCAGCAGCCAAGATAGGGGCGGGTTCCGCACAGATACGCAGTATTTT. As protein: CASSQDRGGFRTDTQYF.

The chain has TRBV30 and TRBJ2-1, with TRBD2 identical over 8 bases. The CDR3 is made up of 14 amino acids. CDR1 is GTSNPN, CDR2 SVGIG, per germline (reference sequence). The V gene end was trimmed by 3 bases and the J gene end by 6 bases; junction bases not matched to a gene: 7. The CDR3: CAWRGLERRNEQFF. CDR3 DNA sequence: TGTGCCTGGAGGGGACTAGAACGTCGCAATGAGCAGTTCTTC.

CDR3 sequence (DNA): TGTGCCAGCAGCGCCTACAGGGGGCTATGGGAGAATGAGCAGTTCTTC. Protein: CASSAYRGLWENEQFF. The J gene is TRBJ2-1, the V gene TRBV7-8; TRBD1 matches at 9 bases. Germline V CDR1 and CDR2: SGHVS, FQNEAQ. The CDR3 contains 16 residues. Losses at the gene ends were 5 bases for V and 7 bases for J; bases not matched to a gene: 12. Full variable domain (remainder filled in from reference TRBV7-8 and TRBJ2-1): GAGVSQSPRYKVAKRGQDVALRCDPISGHVSLFWYQQALGQGPEFLTYFQNEAQLDKSGLPSDRFFAERPEGSVSTLKIQRTQQEDSAVYLCASSAYRGLWENEQFFGPGTRLTVL.

The chain uses TRBV7-9 and TRBJ2-1, with D possibly being TRBD2 (5 bases). V was trimmed by 10 bases and J by 8 bases, leaving 18 bases between them. Germline V gene lookup returns CDR1 SEHNR and CDR2 FQNEAQ (reference sequence). The CDR3 has 13 amino acids. CDR3 coding DNA: TGTGCCATACGGGAACAGAACCTAGATGAGCAGTTCTTC. Encoded protein: CAIREQNLDEQFF.

V is TRBV29-1 and J is TRBJ1-1; TRBD1 agrees at 8 bases. Germline V gives CDR1 SQVTM, CDR2 ANQGSEA. The CDR3 length is 14 residues. The trim removed 4 bases at V and 6 bases at J, leaving 10 bases unmatched. The CDR3 sequence is CSVADRGSKAEAFF. CDR3 bases: TGCAGCGTTGCTGACAGGGGTTCCAAAGCTGAAGCTTTCTTT.

The J gene is TRBJ2-3, the V gene TRBV7-8, with D possibly matching TRBD2 (5 bases). The CDR3 is made up of 16 amino acids. The germline gives CDR1 SGHVS, CDR2 FQNEAQ. The V end lost 5 bases, the J end lost 0 bases, and 15 bases lay between the germline ends. CDR3 in DNA: TGTGCCAGCAGCCCAATAGAGGGTCCAAGCACAGATACGCAGTATTTT. This encodes CASSPIEGPSTDTQYF.

V usage is TRBV7-9 and J usage is TRBJ2-1; maybe TRBD1 (6 bases). Per germline, CDR1 SEHNR and CDR2 FQNEAQ (reference sequence). CDR3 size: 16 residues. Trimming pared 8 bases from V and 0 bases from J, leaving 17 bases between. The CDR3 spells CASWYRAPSSYNEQFF. CDR3 bases: TGTGCCAGCTGGTACAGGGCCCCGAGCTCCTACAATGAGCAGTTCTTC.

The chain links TRBV6-5 to TRBJ2-7; D tentatively reads TRBD1 or TRBD2 (5 bases each). The CDR3 is made up of 14 amino acids. Germline values: CDR1 MNHEY, CDR2 SVGAGI. Trimming pared 4 bases from V and 1 base from J, leaving 11 bases between. CDR3 region: CASSLGDGSYEQYF. Written as DNA, the CDR3 is TGTGCCAGCAGTTTGGGGGACGGGTCCTACGAGCAGTACTTC.

V and J are TRBV12-5 and TRBJ2-1; D is unresolved. The CDR3 sequence is 15 residues long. CDR1 is LGHNT, CDR2 FRNRAP, per germline. Trimming pared 0 bases from V and 8 bases from J, leaving 14 bases between. The CDR3 loop reads CASGLVQGGVDEQFF. In nucleotides, the CDR3 is TGTGCTAGTGGTTTGGTACAAGGTGGGGTTGATGAGCAGTTCTTC.

This clone was seen just once. This chain joins TRBV29-1 and TRBJ1-2, with D uncertain. The germline V gene has CDR1 SQVTM and CDR2 ANQGSEA. This CDR3 has 13 amino acids. Trimming left V 3 bases short and J 4 bases short, with 12 bases between. In nucleotides, the CDR3 is TGCAGCGTTGAGGACGTTCCCAGCTATGGCTACACCTTC. It specifies CSVEDVPSYGYTF.

This rearrangement joins TRBV30 to TRBJ2-5, with D perhaps TRBD2 (5 bases). Germline V gene data show CDR1 as GTSNPN and CDR2 as SVGIG (reference sequence). Trimming shortened V by 5 bases and J by 1 base, and 8 bases separated the two germline ends. The CDR3 has 12 amino acids. CDR3 coding DNA: TGTGCCTGGGAAGGAGGCCAAGAGACCCAGTACTTC. This codes for CAWEGGQETQYF.

The chain is built from TRBV27 and TRBJ2-7; D might be TRBD1 or TRBD2, each matching 5 bases. Trimming took off 3 bases at V and 2 bases at J, with 8 bases between the two ends. CDR1 is MNHEY and CDR2 is SMNVEV in the germline V gene (reference sequence). The length of the CDR3 is 13 residues. CDR3 nucleotides: TGTGCCAGCAGTTTTGAGGGGCCCTACGAGCAGTACTTC. Translation: CASSFEGPYEQYF.

The chain has TRBV30 and TRBJ2-1, with a possible D match to TRBD2 (5 bases). The CDR3 length is 13 residues. Germline V gives CDR1 GTSNPN, CDR2 SVGIG (reference sequence). V was trimmed by 0 bases and J by 9 bases, leaving 12 bases between them. The CDR3 loop reads CAWSVLEVGEQFF. The CDR3 nucleotides read TGTGCCTGGAGTGTACTAGAGGTGGGTGAGCAGTTCTTC. The full variable domain, with the rest looked up from reference TRBV30 and TRBJ2-1, is SQTIHQWPATLVQPVGSPLSLECTVEGTSNPNLYWYRQAAGRGLQLLFYSVGIGQISSEVPQNLSASRPQDRQFILSSKKLLLSDSGFYLCAWSVLEVGEQFFGPGTRLTVL.